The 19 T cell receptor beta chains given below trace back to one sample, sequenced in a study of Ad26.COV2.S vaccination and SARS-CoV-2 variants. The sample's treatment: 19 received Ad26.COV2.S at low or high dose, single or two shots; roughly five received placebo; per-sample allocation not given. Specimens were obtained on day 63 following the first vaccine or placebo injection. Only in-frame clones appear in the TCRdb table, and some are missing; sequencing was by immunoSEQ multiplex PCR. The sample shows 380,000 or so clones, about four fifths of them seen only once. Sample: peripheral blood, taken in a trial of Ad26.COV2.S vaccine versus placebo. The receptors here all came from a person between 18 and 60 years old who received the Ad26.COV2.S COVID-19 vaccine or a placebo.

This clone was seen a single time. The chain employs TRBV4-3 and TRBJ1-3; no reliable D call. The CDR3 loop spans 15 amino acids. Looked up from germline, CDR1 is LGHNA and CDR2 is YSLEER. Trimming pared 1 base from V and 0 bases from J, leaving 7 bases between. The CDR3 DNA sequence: TGCGCCAGCAGCCAAGTACGCCTCTCTGGAAACACCATATATTTT. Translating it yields CASSQVRLSGNTIYF.

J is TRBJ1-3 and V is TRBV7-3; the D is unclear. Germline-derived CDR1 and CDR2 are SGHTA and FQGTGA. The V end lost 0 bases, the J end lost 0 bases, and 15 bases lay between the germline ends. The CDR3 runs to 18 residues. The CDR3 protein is CASSLTLAAGSSGNTIYF. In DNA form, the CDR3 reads TGTGCCAGCAGCTTAACGCTGGCAGCCGGAAGCTCTGGAAACACCATATATTTT.

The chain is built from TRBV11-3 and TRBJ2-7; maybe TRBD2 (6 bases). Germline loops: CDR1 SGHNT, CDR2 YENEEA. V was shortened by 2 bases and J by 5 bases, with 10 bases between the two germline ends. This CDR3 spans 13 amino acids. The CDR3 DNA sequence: TGTGCCAGCAGCTTAAGCGGGCAAAACGAGCAGTACTTC. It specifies CASSLSGQNEQYF.

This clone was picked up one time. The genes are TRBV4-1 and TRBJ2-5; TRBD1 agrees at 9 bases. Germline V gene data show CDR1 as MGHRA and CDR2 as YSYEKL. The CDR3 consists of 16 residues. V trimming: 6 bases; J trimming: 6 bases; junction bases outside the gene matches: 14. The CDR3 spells CASSPTSRDRVKTQYF. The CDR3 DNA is TGCGCCAGCAGTCCCACCTCCCGGGACAGGGTAAAGACCCAGTACTTC.

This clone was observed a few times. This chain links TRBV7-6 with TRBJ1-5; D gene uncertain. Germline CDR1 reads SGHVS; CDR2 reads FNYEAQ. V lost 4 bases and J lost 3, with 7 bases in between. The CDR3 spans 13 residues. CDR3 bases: TGTGCCAGCAGCTCAGGTTCCAATCAGCCCCAGCATTTT. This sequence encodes CASSSGSNQPQHF.

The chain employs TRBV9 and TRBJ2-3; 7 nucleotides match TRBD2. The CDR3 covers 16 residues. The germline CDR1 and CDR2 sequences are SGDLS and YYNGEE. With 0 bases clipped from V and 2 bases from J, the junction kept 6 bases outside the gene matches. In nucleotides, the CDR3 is TGTGCCAGCAGCGTAGGCCTAGCGGTTAACACAGATACGCAGTATTTT. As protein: CASSVGLAVNTDTQYF. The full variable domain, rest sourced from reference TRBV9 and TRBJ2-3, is DSGVTQTPKHLITATGQRVTLRCSPRSGDLSVYWYQQSLDQGLQFLIQYYNGEERAKGNILERFSAQQFPDLHSELNLSSLELGDSALYFCASSVGLAVNTDTQYFGPGTRLTVL.

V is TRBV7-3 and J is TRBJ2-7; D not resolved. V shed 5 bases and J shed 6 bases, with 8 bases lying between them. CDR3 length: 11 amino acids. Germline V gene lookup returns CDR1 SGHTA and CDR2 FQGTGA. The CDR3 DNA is TGTGCCAGCAGCGCCGGAAGCGAGCAGTACTTC. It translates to CASSAGSEQYF.

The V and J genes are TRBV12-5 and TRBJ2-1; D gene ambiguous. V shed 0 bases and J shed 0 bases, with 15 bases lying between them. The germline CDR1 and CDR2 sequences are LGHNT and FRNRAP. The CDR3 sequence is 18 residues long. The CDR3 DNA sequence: TGTGCTAGTGGTTTGGTACATGACGGGTCCAGCTCCTACAATGAGCAGTTCTTC. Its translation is CASGLVHDGSSSYNEQFF. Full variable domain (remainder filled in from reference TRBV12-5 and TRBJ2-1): DARVTQTPRHKVTEMGQEVTMRCQPILGHNTVFWYRQTMMQGLELLAYFRNRAPLDDSGMPKDRFSAEMPDATLATLKIQPSEPRDSAVYFCASGLVHDGSSSYNEQFFGPGTRLTVL.

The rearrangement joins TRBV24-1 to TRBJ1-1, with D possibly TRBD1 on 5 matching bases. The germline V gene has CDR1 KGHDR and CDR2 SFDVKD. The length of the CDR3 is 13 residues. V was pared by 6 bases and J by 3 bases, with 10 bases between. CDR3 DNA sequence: TGTGCCACCAGTAAAGGGACGTACACTGAAGCTTTCTTT. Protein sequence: CATSKGTYTEAFF.

CDR3: CASSSRDRGTEAFF. The CDR3, as DNA: TGTGCCAGCAGCAGTCGGGACAGAGGCACTGAAGCTTTCTTT. The V gene is TRBV21-1, the J gene TRBJ1-1; TRBD1 was called by the table and not checked on the DNA. TRBV21-1 is noted as a pseudogene. The CDR3 is 14 residues long.

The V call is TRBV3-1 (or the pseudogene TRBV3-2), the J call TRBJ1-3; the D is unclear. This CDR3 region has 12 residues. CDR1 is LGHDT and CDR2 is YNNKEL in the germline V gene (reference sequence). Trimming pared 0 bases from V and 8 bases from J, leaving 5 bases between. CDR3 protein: CASSQDGDTIYF. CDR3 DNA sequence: TGTGCCAGCAGCCAAGATGGTGACACCATATATTTT.

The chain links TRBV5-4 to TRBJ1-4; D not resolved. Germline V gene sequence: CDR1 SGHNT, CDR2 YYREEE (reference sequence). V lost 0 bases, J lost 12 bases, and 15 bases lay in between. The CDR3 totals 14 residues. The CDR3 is CASSLAPQPDELFF. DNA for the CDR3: TGTGCCAGCAGCTTGGCCCCGCAGCCGGACGAACTGTTTTTT. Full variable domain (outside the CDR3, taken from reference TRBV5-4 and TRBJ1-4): ETGVTQSPTHLIKTRGQQVTLRCSSQSGHNTVSWYQQALGQGPQFIFQYYREEENGRGNFPPRFSGLQFPNYSSELNVNALELDDSALYLCASSLAPQPDELFFGSGTQLSVL.

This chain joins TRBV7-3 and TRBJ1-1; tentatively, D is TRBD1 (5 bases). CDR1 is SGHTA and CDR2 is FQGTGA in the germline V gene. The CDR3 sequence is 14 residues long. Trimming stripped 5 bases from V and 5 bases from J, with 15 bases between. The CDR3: CASSPGTVRTEAFF. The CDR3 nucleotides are TGTGCCAGCAGCCCCGGGACCGTACGGACTGAAGCTTTCTTT.

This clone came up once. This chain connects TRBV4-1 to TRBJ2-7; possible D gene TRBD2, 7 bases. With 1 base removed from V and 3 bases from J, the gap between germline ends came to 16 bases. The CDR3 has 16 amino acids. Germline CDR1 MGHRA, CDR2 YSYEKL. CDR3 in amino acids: CASSQVGGEADYEQYF. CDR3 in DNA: TGCGCCAGCAGCCAAGTAGGGGGGGAAGCCGACTACGAGCAGTACTTC.

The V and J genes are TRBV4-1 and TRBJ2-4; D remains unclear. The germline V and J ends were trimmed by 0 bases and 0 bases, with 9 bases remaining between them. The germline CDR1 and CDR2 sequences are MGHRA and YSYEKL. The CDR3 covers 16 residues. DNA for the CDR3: TGCGCCAGCAGCCAAGATATGCGACTAGCCAAAAACATTCAGTACTTC. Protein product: CASSQDMRLAKNIQYF.

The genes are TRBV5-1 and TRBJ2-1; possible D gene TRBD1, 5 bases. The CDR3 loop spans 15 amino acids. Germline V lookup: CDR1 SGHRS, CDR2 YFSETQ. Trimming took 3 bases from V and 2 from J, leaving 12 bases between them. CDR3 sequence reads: CASSSQGGAYNEQFF. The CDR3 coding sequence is TGCGCCAGCAGCTCTCAGGGCGGAGCCTACAATGAGCAGTTCTTC.

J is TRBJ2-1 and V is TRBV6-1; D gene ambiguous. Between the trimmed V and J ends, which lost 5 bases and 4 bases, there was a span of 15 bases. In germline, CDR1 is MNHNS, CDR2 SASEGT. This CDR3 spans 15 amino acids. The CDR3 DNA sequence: TGTGCCAGCAGTCCCCGGTTGGCATGGTACAATGAGCAGTTCTTC. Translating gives CASSPRLAWYNEQFF.

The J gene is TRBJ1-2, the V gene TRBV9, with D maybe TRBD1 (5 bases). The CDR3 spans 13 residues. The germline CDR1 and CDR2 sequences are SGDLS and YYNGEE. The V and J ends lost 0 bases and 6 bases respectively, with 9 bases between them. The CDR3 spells CASSVGPGDGYTF. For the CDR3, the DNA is TGTGCCAGCAGCGTAGGACCGGGGGATGGCTACACCTTC.

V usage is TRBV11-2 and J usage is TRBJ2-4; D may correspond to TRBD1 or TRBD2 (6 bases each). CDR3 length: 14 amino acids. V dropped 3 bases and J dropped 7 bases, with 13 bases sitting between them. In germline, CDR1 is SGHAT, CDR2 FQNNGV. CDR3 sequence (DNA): TGTGCCAGCAGCTTGGCCGGGGGCCTTAACATTCAGTACTTC. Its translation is CASSLAGGLNIQYF.